Below are 5 T cell receptor beta chains sequenced from a single sample in a study of naive and memory T cell subsets. The beta constant-region primer was an equimolar mix of two oligonucleotides covering TRBC1 and TRBC2. TCRdb re-called the UMI-ligation and nested PCR reads through MiXCR, storing one row per CDR3 protein. The sample yields roughly 40,000 distinct CDR3 sequences, roughly 15% seen once. Sample: effector memory CD4+ T cells from blood. As for subset: effector memory, CD45RA- CD27-. The receptors here all came from a human donor in good health.

V gene TRBV10-3 combines with J gene TRBJ1-2; 7 bases fit TRBD1. J lost 4 bases, V lost 6 bases, and 11 bases had no gene match. Germline V lookup: CDR1 ENHRY, CDR2 SYGVKD. The CDR3 is 15 residues long. CDR3 DNA sequence: TGTGCCATCAGAAATGACAGGGAGGGCATCTATGGCTACACCTTC. Translating gives CAIRNDREGIYGYTF.

This clonotype was detected ten times or more. A junction boundary mismatches the germline segment, possibly from a read error. V and J are TRBV3-1 and TRBJ2-7; D unresolved. Germline CDR1 and CDR2: LGHDT and YNNKEL (reference sequence). This CDR3 is 13 amino acids long. CDR3 nucleotides: TGTGCCAGCAGCGAAGATCCCCCGTACGAGCAGTACTTC. Translated: CASSEDPPYEQYF.

The chain uses TRBV18 and TRBJ1-5; a possible D gene is TRBD1 (6 bases). CDR1 is KGHSH, CDR2 LQKENI, per germline. The CDR3 runs to 16 residues. V lost 2 bases and J lost 2, with 13 bases in between. The DNA of the CDR3 is TGTGCCAGCTCACCAGCGTCGGCAGGGGGCAATCAGCCCCAGCATTTT. Its protein is CASSPASAGGNQPQHF.

The rearrangement links TRBV5-1 to TRBJ1-1; 9 bases match TRBD1. CDR3 length: 16 amino acids. Unmatched junction bases numbered 10, after V lost 3 bases and J lost 4 bases. Germline V gene data show CDR1 as SGHRS and CDR2 as YFSETQ. This CDR3 is CASSSTGGGTSTEAFF. CDR3 nucleotide sequence: TGCGCCAGCAGCTCGACAGGGGGAGGGACGAGCACTGAAGCTTTCTTT.

By share of the sample, this clonotype is medium-sized. This chain uses TRBV7-9 with TRBJ2-5, with 8 bases that match TRBD1. CDR1 and CDR2 (germline): SEHNR, FQNEAQ (reference sequence). The CDR3 has 15 amino acids. The V and J ends lost 5 bases and 2 bases, in that order; junction bases with no gene match: 7. This CDR3 is CASSTLRTGQETQYF. CDR3 in DNA: TGTGCCAGCAGCACTCTACGGACAGGGCAAGAGACCCAGTACTTC.